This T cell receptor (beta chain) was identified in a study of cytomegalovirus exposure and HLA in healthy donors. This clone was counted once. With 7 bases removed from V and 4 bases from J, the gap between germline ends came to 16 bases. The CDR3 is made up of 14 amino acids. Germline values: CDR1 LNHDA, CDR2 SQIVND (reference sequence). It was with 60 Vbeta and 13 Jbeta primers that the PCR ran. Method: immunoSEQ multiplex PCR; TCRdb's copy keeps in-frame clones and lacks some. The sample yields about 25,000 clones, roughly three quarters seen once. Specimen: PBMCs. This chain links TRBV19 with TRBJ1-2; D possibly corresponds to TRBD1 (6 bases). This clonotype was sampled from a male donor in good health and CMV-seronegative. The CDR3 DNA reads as TGTGCCAGTACCCTCATGGCAGGGGTCTATGGCTACACCTTC. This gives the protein CASTLMAGVYGYTF. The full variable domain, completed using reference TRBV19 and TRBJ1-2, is DGGITQSPKYLFRKEGQNVTLSCEQNLNHDAMYWYRQDPGQGLRLIYYSQIVNDFQKGDIAEGYSVSREKKESFPLTVTSAQKNPTAFYLCASTLMAGVYGYTFGSGTRLTVV.